The sequence of this T cell receptor (beta chain) was determined in a study of cytomegalovirus exposure and HLA in healthy donors. Germline CDR1 reads SGHDN; CDR2 reads FVKESK. The CDR3 covers 13 residues. V was trimmed by 0 bases and J by 7 bases, leaving 9 bases between them. Points from the study as a whole: Rare TCR sequences dominated, though some public TCRs recurred in many donors.

Profiled with immunoSEQ multiplex PCR; TCRdb holds only in-frame clones, not every one. Of about 130,000 clones in the sample, roughly 87% were seen once. Regarding this clone: The antigen is unknown.

The TCR originated in a woman aged 18 to 35 in good health and CMV-seropositive. J is TRBJ2-5 and V is TRBV14; D may be TRBD2 (5 bases). The sample comprised PBMCs. CDR3 loop: CASSQEARGTQYF. As DNA, the CDR3 is TGTGCCAGCAGCCAAGAAGCCCGGGGGACCCAGTACTTC.